Shown below are 17 T cell receptor beta chains from a single sample sequenced in a study of high-grade serous ovarian cancer treatment subgroups. Tumor samples were taken before definitive surgery or chemotherapy. Measured with immunoSEQ multiplex PCR; TCRdb has only the in-frame clones, and not every one. Of around 4,200 clones listed, about 73% were seen once; the top ten hold 9% to 10%. The specimen was tumor tissue. The receptors come from a human donor with high-grade serous ovarian cancer.

The rearrangement joins TRBV5-1 to TRBJ2-7; D possibly matches TRBD1 or TRBD2 (6 bases each). The CDR3 sequence is 12 residues long. The germline gives CDR1 SGHRS, CDR2 YFSETQ. Trimming stripped 0 bases from V and 6 bases from J, with 7 bases between. Here the CDR3 reads CASSLEGGEQYF. The CDR3 nucleotides are TGCGCCAGCAGCTTGGAGGGGGGCGAGCAGTACTTC.

The chain links TRBV30 to TRBJ2-7, with 7 bases identical to TRBD1. V gave up 2 bases and J gave up 7 bases; unmatched junction bases: 8. This CDR3 is 13 amino acids long. Germline V gene sequence: CDR1 GTSNPN, CDR2 SVGIG (reference sequence). Here the CDR3 reads CAWSKQGLEEQYF. CDR3 nucleotide sequence: TGTGCCTGGAGTAAACAGGGGCTGGAAGAGCAGTACTTC.

The rearrangement uses TRBV7-8 and TRBJ2-1; D gene unclear. The CDR3 consists of 15 residues. CDR1 is SGHVS and CDR2 is FQNEAQ in the germline V gene. The V and J ends lost 1 base and 4 bases respectively, with 11 bases between them. The CDR3 region has the DNA TGTGCCAGCAGCTTAGTTGCGGATTTATACAATGAGCAGTTCTTC. This gives the protein CASSLVADLYNEQFF.

The CDR3 coding sequence is TGTGCCAGCAGCTTGGGACAGGGGGCTGACTACGAGCAGTACTTC. Translation gives CASSLGQGADYEQYF. This sequence joins TRBV7-6 and TRBJ2-7, with TRBD1 identical over 12 bases. V dropped 3 bases and J dropped 3; count of bases not matched to a gene: 3. Germline V gene lookup returns CDR1 SGHVS and CDR2 FNYEAQ. CDR3 length equals 15 residues.

The CDR3 DNA reads as TGTGCCAGCAGCTCGGTAGGTTCGCCCCTCCACTTT. Amino acids: CASSSVGSPLHF. This chain links TRBV7-9 with TRBJ1-6; no clear D gene. The CDR3 spans 12 residues. The germline V gene has CDR1 SEHNR and CDR2 FQNEAQ (reference sequence). Trimming shortened V by 4 bases and J by 13 bases, and 11 bases separated the two germline ends.

V and J are TRBV21-1 and TRBJ2-7; no DNA check was done on the table's D call, TRBD2. TRBV21-1 is a listed pseudogene. This CDR3 has 16 amino acids. The CDR3, as DNA: TGTGCCAGCAGAGGGACTAGCGGGGGGCCGTCCTACGAGCAGTACTTC. Protein: CASRGTSGGPSYEQYF.

This clone was seen just once. The genes are TRBV2 and TRBJ2-3; D not certain. Germline-derived CDR1 and CDR2 are SNHLY and FYNNEI. The CDR3 runs to 14 residues. V shed 2 bases and J shed 2 bases, with 8 bases lying between them. CDR3 residues: CASSELRHTDTQYF. The CDR3 DNA sequence: TGTGCCAGCAGTGAATTACGGCACACAGATACGCAGTATTTT.

V and J are TRBV5-1 and TRBJ2-7; D is ambiguous. Germline V lookup: CDR1 SGHRS, CDR2 YFSETQ. The CDR3 is 15 amino acids. Trimming took off 4 bases at V and 2 bases at J, with 16 bases between the two ends. This chain's CDR3 is CASSAGGIGTYEQYF. Here the CDR3 DNA reads TGCGCCAGCAGCGCCGGCGGAATTGGCACCTACGAGCAGTACTTC.

This CDR3 reads CASSLVDPAQTQYF. CDR3 bases: TGTGCCAGCAGCTTAGTAGACCCCGCCCAGACCCAGTACTTC. The chain uses TRBV7-8 and TRBJ2-5; D remains unclear. CDR3 length equals 14 residues. Germline V gene data show CDR1 as SGHVS and CDR2 as FQNEAQ. Trimming shortened V by 1 base and J by 6 bases, and 12 bases separated the two germline ends.

The chain has TRBV7-8 and TRBJ1-5; 7 bases are shared with TRBD1. With 5 bases clipped from V and 6 bases from J, the junction kept 10 bases outside the gene matches. Germline CDR1 reads SGHVS; CDR2 reads FQNEAQ. The CDR3 spans 15 residues. The CDR3 spells CASSPRDSVIQPQHF. The CDR3 DNA follows: TGTGCCAGCAGCCCGAGGGACAGCGTGATTCAGCCCCAGCATTTT. The full variable domain, in which reference TRBV7-8 and TRBJ1-5 provide the parts outside the CDR3, is GAGVSQSPRYKVAKRGQDVALRCDPISGHVSLFWYQQALGQGPEFLTYFQNEAQLDKSGLPSDRFFAERPEGSVSTLKIQRTQQEDSAVYLCASSPRDSVIQPQHFGDGTRLSIL.

The V and J genes are TRBV28 and TRBJ2-2; the D gene could be TRBD1 or TRBD2 (5 bases each). This CDR3 spans 15 amino acids. Trimming shortened V by 5 bases and J by 6 bases, and 16 bases separated the two germline ends. Germline-derived CDR1 and CDR2 are MDHEN and SYDVKM. The CDR3 protein is CASSPGALGSGELFF. CDR3 nucleotide sequence: TGTGCCAGCAGTCCCGGGGCTCTCGGCTCCGGGGAGCTGTTTTTT.

This clone was observed a single time. V usage is TRBV5-8 and J usage is TRBJ1-4; D ambiguous. The CDR3 is 12 amino acids. Germline values: CDR1 SGHTS, CDR2 YDEGEE. V lost 2 bases to trimming and J lost 7 bases, with 6 bases between them. The CDR3 DNA reads TGTGCCAGCAGCTTTGGCGTTGAAAAACTGTTTTTT. Translating gives CASSFGVEKLFF.

The rearrangement joins TRBV6-5 to TRBJ1-4; D remains ambiguous. There are 16 residues in the CDR3. Germline V lookup: CDR1 MNHEY, CDR2 SVGAGI. Trimming pared 0 bases from V and 2 bases from J, leaving 10 bases between. This chain's CDR3 is CASSYSSSGTNEKLFF. As DNA, the CDR3 is TGTGCCAGCAGTTACTCATCATCGGGGACTAATGAAAAACTGTTTTTT.

The chain recombines TRBV10-3 with TRBJ2-5; 8 bases are shared with TRBD1. The end of the DNA fits TRBJ2-7 better, so the J call may be wrong. Per the germline V gene, CDR1 is ENHRY and CDR2 is SYGVKD. The CDR3 is 14 amino acids. The CDR3 DNA is TGTGCCATCAGGAAGACAGGGGACTCCTACGAGCAGTACTTC. Its protein is CAIRKTGDSYEQYF.

V usage is TRBV10-2 and J usage is TRBJ1-6, with D possibly being TRBD1 (6 bases). There are 14 residues in the CDR3. From germline, CDR1 is WSHSY and CDR2 SAAADI. Trimming left V 8 bases short and J 5 bases short, with 13 bases between. The CDR3 nucleotides are TGCGCCAGCCAGGACAGCTTGAATAATTCACCCCTCCACTTT. Translation: CASQDSLNNSPLHF.

This chain uses TRBV7-2 with TRBJ2-7, with D unresolved. The CDR3 covers 14 residues. V was trimmed by 1 base and J by 0 bases, leaving 7 bases between them. Germline loops: CDR1 SGHTA, CDR2 FQGNSA. This CDR3 reads CASSLGPGSYEQYF. CDR3 nucleotides: TGTGCCAGCAGCTTAGGCCCCGGCTCCTACGAGCAGTACTTC. The complete variable domain, with remaining parts taken from reference TRBV7-2 and TRBJ2-7, reads GAGVSQSPSNKVTEKGKDVELRCDPISGHTALYWYRQSLGQGLEFLIYFQGNSAPDKSGLPSDRFSAERTGGSVSTLTIQRTQQEDSAVYLCASSLGPGSYEQYFGPGTRLTVT.

The chain joins TRBV5-1 to TRBJ2-3, with 10 bases identical to TRBD2. J lost 1 base, V lost 5 bases, and 7 bases had no gene match. The germline gives CDR1 SGHRS, CDR2 YFSETQ. The length of the CDR3 is 16 residues. Here the CDR3 DNA reads TGCGCCAGCAGTCGAACCGGGACTAGCGGCACAGATACGCAGTATTTT. It yields the protein CASSRTGTSGTDTQYF.